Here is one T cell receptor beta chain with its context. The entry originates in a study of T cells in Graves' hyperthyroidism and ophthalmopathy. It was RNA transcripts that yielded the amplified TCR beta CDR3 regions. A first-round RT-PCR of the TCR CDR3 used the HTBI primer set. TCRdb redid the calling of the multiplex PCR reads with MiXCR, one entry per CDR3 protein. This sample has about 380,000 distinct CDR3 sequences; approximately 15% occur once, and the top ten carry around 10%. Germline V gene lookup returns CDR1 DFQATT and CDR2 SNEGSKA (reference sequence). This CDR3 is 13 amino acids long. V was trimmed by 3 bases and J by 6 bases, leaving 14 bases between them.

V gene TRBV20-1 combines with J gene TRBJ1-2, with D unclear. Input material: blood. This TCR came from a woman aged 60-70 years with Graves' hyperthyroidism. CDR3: CSASGLVTHGYTF. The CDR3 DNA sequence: TGCAGTGCTAGCGGTTTAGTTACCCATGGCTACACCTTC.